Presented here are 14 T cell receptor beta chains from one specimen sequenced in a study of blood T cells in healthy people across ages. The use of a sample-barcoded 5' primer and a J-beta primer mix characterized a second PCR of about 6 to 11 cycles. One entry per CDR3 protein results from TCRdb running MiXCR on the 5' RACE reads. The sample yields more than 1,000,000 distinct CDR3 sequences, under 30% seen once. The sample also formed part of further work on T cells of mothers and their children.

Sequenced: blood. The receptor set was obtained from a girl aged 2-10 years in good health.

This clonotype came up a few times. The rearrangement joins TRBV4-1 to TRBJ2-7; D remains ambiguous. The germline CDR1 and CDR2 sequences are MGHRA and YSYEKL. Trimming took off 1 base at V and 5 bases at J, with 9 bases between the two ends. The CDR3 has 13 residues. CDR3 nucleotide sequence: TGCGCCAGCAGCCAAGGGCCGGACGACGAGCAGTACTTC. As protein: CASSQGPDDEQYF.

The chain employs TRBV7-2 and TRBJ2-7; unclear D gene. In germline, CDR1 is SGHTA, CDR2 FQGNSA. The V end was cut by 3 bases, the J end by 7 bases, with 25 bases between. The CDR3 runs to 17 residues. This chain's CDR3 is CASSFKNLTPSWGEQYF. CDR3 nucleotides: TGTGCCAGCAGCTTTAAGAACTTAACTCCTTCTTGGGGTGAGCAGTACTTC.

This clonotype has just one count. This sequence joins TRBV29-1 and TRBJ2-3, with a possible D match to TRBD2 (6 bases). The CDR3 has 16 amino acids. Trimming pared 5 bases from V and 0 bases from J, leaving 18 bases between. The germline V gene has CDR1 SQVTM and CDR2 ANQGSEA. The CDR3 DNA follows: TGCAGCGTTAACCCGGGAGAGTACCGCAGCACAGATACGCAGTATTTT. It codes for CSVNPGEYRSTDTQYF.

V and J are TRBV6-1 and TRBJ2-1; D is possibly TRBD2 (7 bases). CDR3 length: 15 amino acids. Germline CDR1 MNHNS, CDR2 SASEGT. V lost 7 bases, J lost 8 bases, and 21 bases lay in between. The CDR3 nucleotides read TGTGCCAGCATCGATTGGGGGCCGGGGAGGGATGAGCAGTTCTTC. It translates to CASIDWGPGRDEQFF.

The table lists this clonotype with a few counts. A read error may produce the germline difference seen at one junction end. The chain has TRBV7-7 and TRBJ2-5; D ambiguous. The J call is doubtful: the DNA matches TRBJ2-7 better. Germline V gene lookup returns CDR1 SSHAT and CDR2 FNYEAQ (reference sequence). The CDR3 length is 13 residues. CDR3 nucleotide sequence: TGTGCTAGCAGCCGCACGACTGGGTACGAGCAGTACTTC. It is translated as CASSRTTGYEQYF.

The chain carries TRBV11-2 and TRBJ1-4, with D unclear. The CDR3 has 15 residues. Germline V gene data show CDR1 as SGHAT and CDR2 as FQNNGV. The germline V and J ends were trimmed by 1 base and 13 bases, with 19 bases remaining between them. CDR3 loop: CASSLVEGSGIGLFF. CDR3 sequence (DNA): TGTGCCAGCAGCTTAGTGGAGGGATCCGGAATCGGACTGTTTTTT.

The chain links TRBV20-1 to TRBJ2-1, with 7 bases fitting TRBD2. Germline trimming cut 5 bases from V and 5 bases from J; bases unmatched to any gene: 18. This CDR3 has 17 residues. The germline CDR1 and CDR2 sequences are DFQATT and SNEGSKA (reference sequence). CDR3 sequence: CSAGPNVAGQSHNEQFF. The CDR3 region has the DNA TGCAGTGCTGGACCCAACGTAGCGGGCCAATCCCACAATGAGCAGTTCTTC.

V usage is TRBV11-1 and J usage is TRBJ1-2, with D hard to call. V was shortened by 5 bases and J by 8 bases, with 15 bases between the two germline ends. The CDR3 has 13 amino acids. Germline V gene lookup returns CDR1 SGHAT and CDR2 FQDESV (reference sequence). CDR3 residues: CASSHSALYGYTF. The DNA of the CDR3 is TGTGCCAGCAGCCACAGTGCCCTCTACGGCTACACCTTC.

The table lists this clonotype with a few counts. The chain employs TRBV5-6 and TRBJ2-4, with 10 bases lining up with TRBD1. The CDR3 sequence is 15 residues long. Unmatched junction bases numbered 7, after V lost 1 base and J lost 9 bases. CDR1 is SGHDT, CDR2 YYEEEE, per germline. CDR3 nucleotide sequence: TGTGCCAGCAGCTTGTGGGGGACAGGGGATTTCATTCAGTACTTC. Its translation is CASSLWGTGDFIQYF.

The CDR3 sequence: CASRHGSLSGTDTQYF. In DNA, the CDR3 is TGTGCCAGCAGACATGGGAGTCTGAGTGGGACAGATACGCAGTATTTT. The J gene is TRBJ2-3, the V gene TRBV12-3 or TRBV12-4; TRBD2 might be the D (5 bases). V was shortened by 6 bases and J by 3 bases, with 19 bases between the two germline ends. The CDR3 has 16 residues.

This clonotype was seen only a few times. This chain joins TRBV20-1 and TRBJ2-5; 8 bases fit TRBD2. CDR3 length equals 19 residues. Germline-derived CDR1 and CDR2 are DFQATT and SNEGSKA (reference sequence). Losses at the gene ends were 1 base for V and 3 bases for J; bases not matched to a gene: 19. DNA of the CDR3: TGCAGTGCTAGAGCTCAACCGGGGGGGGACTTCGGAAGCGAAGAGACCCAGTACTTC. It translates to CSARAQPGGDFGSEETQYF.

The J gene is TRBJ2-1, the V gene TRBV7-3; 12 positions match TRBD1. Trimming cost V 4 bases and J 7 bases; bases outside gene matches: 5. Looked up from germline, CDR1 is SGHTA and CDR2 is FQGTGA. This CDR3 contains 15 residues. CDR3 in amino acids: CASSSGTGGSNEQFF. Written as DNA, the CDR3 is TGTGCCAGCAGCTCTGGGACAGGGGGCTCGAATGAGCAGTTCTTC.

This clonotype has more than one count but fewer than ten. CDR3 in amino acids: CATSDSPGLAGTYEQYF. In DNA form, the CDR3 reads TGTGCCACCAGTGATTCGCCCGGGCTAGCGGGAACCTACGAGCAGTACTTC. This chain connects TRBV24-1 to TRBJ2-7, with 9 bases aligning to TRBD2. This CDR3 has 17 residues. V lost 2 bases and J lost 2; bases outside the gene matches: 9. The germline V gene encodes CDR1 KGHDR and CDR2 SFDVKD.

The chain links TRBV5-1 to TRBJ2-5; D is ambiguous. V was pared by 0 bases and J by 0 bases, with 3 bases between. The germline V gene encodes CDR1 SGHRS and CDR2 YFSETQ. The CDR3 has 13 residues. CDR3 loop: CASSLEHQETQYF. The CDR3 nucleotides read TGCGCCAGCAGCTTGGAGCACCAAGAGACCCAGTACTTC.